The source of this TCR beta chain is a study of T cells in Graves' hyperthyroidism and ophthalmopathy. This CDR3 region has 16 residues. J gave up 4 bases and V 6 bases, and 13 bases lay outside the gene matches. RNA transcripts gave rise to amplified TCR beta CDR3 regions. HTBI primers were the set used in a first-round RT-PCR of the TCR CDR3. TCRdb ran MiXCR on the multiplex PCR reads and lists one entry per CDR3 protein. The sample includes over 550,000 distinct CDR3 sequences, roughly 17% seen only once; the top ten take around 19%. The chain uses TRBV12-3 or TRBV12-4 and TRBJ2-5; 8 bases align to TRBD2. The clonotype comes from a woman under 30 with Graves' hyperthyroidism. The sample comprised blood. In DNA, the CDR3 is TGTGCCAGCAGAGGGGGTCGGGAGGGGTGGGGAGAGACCCAGTACTTC. Protein sequence: CASRGGREGWGETQYF.